This T cell receptor beta chain came from a study of Ad26.COV2.S vaccination and SARS-CoV-2 variants. Study at large: Sample donor was a member of the COV1001 Ad26.COV2.S trial arm. Recipients of Ad26.COV2.S got it intramuscularly, once or twice 56 days apart.

To note about this clone: What it recognizes is unknown.

Specified treatment: around 19 received Ad26.COV2.S at low or high dose, single or two shots; about 5 received placebo; per-sample allocation not given. Each sample was drawn 63 days after the first injection (of vaccine or placebo). Whole-study findings and limits: Those who received the vaccine showed greater spike-specific TCR breadth than those given placebo. Analyses of TCR breadth and depth may have underestimated total T cell responses.

Produced via immunoSEQ multiplex PCR; TCRdb's table is partial and in-frame only. The table shows about 450,000 clones, with roughly 89% occurring only once. The receptor was isolated from a person between 18 and 65 years old who received the Ad26.COV2.S COVID-19 vaccine or a placebo. The sample was peripheral blood, taken in a trial of Ad26.COV2.S vaccine versus placebo.

The CDR3 reads CASKALIRDSTDTQYF. DNA for the CDR3: TGTGCCAGCAAAGCTCTCATCCGGGACTCCACAGATACGCAGTATTTT. This sequence joins TRBV2 and TRBJ2-3; tentatively, D is TRBD2 (6 bases). The V gene's germline CDR1 is SNHLY and CDR2 FYNNEI. The CDR3 covers 16 residues. V lost 7 bases, J lost 2 bases, and 19 bases lay in between.